This is a list of T cell receptor beta chains from one sample in a study of naive and memory T cell subsets. TCRdb reprocessed the UMI-ligation and nested PCR reads with MiXCR, giving one entry per CDR3 protein. The sample carries around 140,000 distinct CDR3 sequences, 15% to 25% recorded once. Sequences were obtained from naive CD8+ T cells from blood. The source of these receptors is a human donor in good health. Each CDR3 is given without its conserved first and last residue.

V gene	J gene	CDR3 protein
TRBV19	TRBJ1-2	ASSPRTEDYGYT
TRBV28	TRBJ2-5	ASRVGRRQETQY
TRBV20-1	TRBJ2-3	SAAAVWGDTQY
TRBV7-9	TRBJ2-1	ASSTRLEAPSDEQF
TRBV12-3/TRBV12-4	TRBJ2-3	ASSLGLAGLYTDTQY
TRBV12-3/TRBV12-4	TRBJ2-7	ASSFGVADEQY
TRBV9	TRBJ2-1	ASSVSDFYNEQF
TRBV28	TRBJ1-5	ASAFDTAIGPQH
TRBV2	TRBJ2-3	ASSDGPGPLDTQY
TRBV11-2	TRBJ1-3	ASSPAYNSGNTIY
TRBV9	TRBJ2-7	ASSQAFGSYEQY
TRBV20-1	TRBJ2-7	SARDRTSGSWYEQY
TRBV29-1	TRBJ2-7	SVEETGTGADYEQY
TRBV6-1	TRBJ1-5	ASSVFSTDYRRQGRDQPQH